This entry lists 19 T cell receptor beta chains sequenced from one sample in a study of blood T cell repertoires in COVID-19. Assay: immunoSEQ multiplex PCR; the TCRdb copy retains only in-frame clones and omits some. The data hold about 220,000 clones, with more than 65% observed a single time. The material sequenced was peripheral blood. All receptors come from a middle-aged man who had recovered from COVID-19.

The V and J genes are TRBV21-1 and TRBJ1-2. TRBV21-1 is designated a pseudogene. The CDR3 runs to 14 residues. The CDR3, as DNA: TGTGCCAGCAGCAAACGCGTACCCAACTATGGCTACACCTTC. Translated, it gives CASSKRVPNYGYTF.

The gene calls are TRBV9 and TRBJ2-5; perhaps TRBD1 as D (6 bases). Between the trimmed V and J ends, which lost 0 bases and 3 bases, there was a span of 12 bases. The germline CDR1 and CDR2 sequences are SGDLS and YYNGEE. This CDR3 has 15 residues. Here the CDR3 DNA reads TGTGCCAGCAGCGTAGGCCAGAACAGGGAAGAGACCCAGTACTTC. This encodes CASSVGQNREETQYF.

This clone was detected a few times. The chain has TRBV9 and TRBJ1-6; the D gene is possibly TRBD1 (5 bases). The CDR3 has 17 residues. Germline CDR1 SGDLS, CDR2 YYNGEE. Trimming shortened V by 2 bases and J by 2 bases, and 14 bases separated the two germline ends. CDR3 amino acids: CASSVQTTATYNSPLHF. DNA for the CDR3: TGTGCCAGCAGCGTGCAAACGACAGCCACCTATAATTCACCCCTCCACTTT.

This chain links TRBV19 with TRBJ1-2; no reliable D call. CDR3 length equals 15 residues. V lost 2 bases and J 7 bases, leaving 17 bases between the germline ends. The germline V gene has CDR1 LNHDA and CDR2 SQIVND (reference sequence). CDR3 region: CASSISSRGVGGYTF. The CDR3 DNA is TGTGCCAGTAGTATATCTAGTCGTGGTGTGGGTGGCTACACCTTC.

The genes are TRBV5-4 and TRBJ2-3; weak D call: TRBD2 (7 bases). Germline lookup yields CDR1 SGHNT and CDR2 YYREEE (reference sequence). The V and J ends lost 4 bases and 6 bases respectively, with 15 bases between them. The CDR3 is made up of 14 amino acids. CDR3 bases: TGTGCCAGCAGCCCCCGCGAGGGGGGGGATACGCAGTATTTT. Protein sequence: CASSPREGGDTQYF.

CDR3 sequence reads: CASSIVTDTQYF. The CDR3 DNA reads as TGTGCCAGCAGTATAGTCACAGATACGCAGTATTTT. The chain joins TRBV6-2 or TRBV6-3 to TRBJ2-3; D is ambiguous. Trimming took 5 bases from V and 2 from J, leaving 5 bases between them. This CDR3 comprises 12 residues. Germline CDR1 is MNHEY and CDR2 is SVGEGT.

This chain joins TRBV27 and TRBJ1-2, with 10 positions matching TRBD1. The CDR3 is made up of 13 amino acids. Trimming took 6 bases from V and 6 from J; bases not matched to a gene: 4. CDR1 is MNHEY, CDR2 SMNVEV, per germline (reference sequence). DNA for the CDR3: TGTGCCAGCAGGGGACAGGGGACCGATGGCTACACCTTC. It yields the protein CASRGQGTDGYTF.

The rearrangement joins TRBV30 to TRBJ2-7, with D perhaps TRBD1 (5 bases). From germline, CDR1 is GTSNPN and CDR2 SVGIG (reference sequence). This CDR3 comprises 13 residues. The V and J ends lost 0 bases and 7 bases respectively, with 13 bases between them. The chain's CDR3 is CAWSVKGAREQYF. The CDR3 DNA reads TGTGCCTGGAGTGTAAAAGGGGCGCGTGAGCAGTACTTC. The full variable domain, rest sourced from reference TRBV30 and TRBJ2-7, is SQTIHQWPATLVQPVGSPLSLECTVEGTSNPNLYWYRQAAGRGLQLLFYSVGIGQISSEVPQNLSASRPQDRQFILSSKKLLLSDSGFYLCAWSVKGAREQYFGPGTRLTVT.

V is TRBV30 and J is TRBJ1-1; the D gene is possibly TRBD1 (5 bases). Germline V gene data show CDR1 as GTSNPN and CDR2 as SVGIG (reference sequence). V dropped 5 bases and J dropped 1 base, with 17 bases sitting between them. The CDR3 length is 15 residues. The CDR3: CAWGGVWTRNTEAFF. CDR3 coding DNA: TGTGCCTGGGGAGGGGTTTGGACACGGAACACTGAAGCTTTCTTT.

V is TRBV6-6 and J is TRBJ1-5; 9 bases match TRBD1. The trim removed 5 bases at V and 7 bases at J, leaving 3 bases unmatched. The CDR3 runs 13 residues. CDR1 is MNHNY and CDR2 is SVGAGI in the germline V gene (reference sequence). The CDR3 loop is CASSTGGGQPQHF. DNA for the CDR3: TGTGCCAGCAGTACAGGGGGCGGCCAGCCCCAGCATTTT.

The V and J genes are TRBV2 and TRBJ2-5, with D possibly matching TRBD2 (6 bases). V was shortened by 2 bases and J by 0 bases, with 7 bases between the two germline ends. The CDR3 covers 14 residues. Germline CDR1 reads SNHLY; CDR2 reads FYNNEI. The CDR3 nucleotides are TGTGCCAGCAGTGAATGGACTAACCAAGAGACCCAGTACTTC. Translating gives CASSEWTNQETQYF.

The sample holds one count of this clone. Additional DNA sequences in this sample encode the identical CDR3. The rearrangement uses TRBV19 and TRBJ2-2; unclear D gene. V dropped 2 bases and J dropped 2 bases, with 9 bases sitting between them. CDR3 length: 15 amino acids. Germline V gene lookup returns CDR1 LNHDA and CDR2 SQIVND (reference sequence). In DNA form, the CDR3 reads TGTGCCAGTAGTATAATAGAGGCTAACACCGGGGAGCTGTTTTTT. Translated: CASSIIEANTGELFF. The complete variable domain, with remaining parts taken from reference TRBV19 and TRBJ2-2, reads DGGITQSPKYLFRKEGQNVTLSCEQNLNHDAMYWYRQDPGQGLRLIYYSQIVNDFQKGDIAEGYSVSREKKESFPLTVTSAQKNPTAFYLCASSIIEANTGELFFGEGSRLTVL.

Only a few counts were recorded for this clone. This chain joins TRBV12-5 and TRBJ2-2; 8 nucleotides agree with TRBD1. The CDR3 has 16 residues. From germline, CDR1 is LGHNT and CDR2 FRNRAP. V dropped 1 base and J dropped 5; count of bases not matched to a gene: 6. CDR3 nucleotides: TGTGCTAGTGGTTTGGCTCAGGGGGCGGGAACCGGGGAGCTGTTTTTT. Its translation: CASGLAQGAGTGELFF.

The V and J genes are TRBV11-2 and TRBJ2-7, with a possible D match to TRBD2 (6 bases). Per the germline V gene, CDR1 is SGHAT and CDR2 is FQNNGV. The CDR3 has 16 residues. The V end was cut by 5 bases, the J end by 0 bases, with 17 bases between. The CDR3 DNA reads TGTGCCAGCAGCCCCCGGGGCGGCGGGGCCTCCTACGAGCAGTACTTC. Its protein product is CASSPRGGGASYEQYF.

The chain uses TRBV7-6 and TRBJ1-2; 10 bases fit TRBD1. The CDR3 loop spans 15 amino acids. Trimming removed 5 bases from V and 1 base from J; junction bases left unmatched: 4. CDR1 is SGHVS and CDR2 is FNYEAQ in the germline V gene. CDR3 region: CASSPRDRGNYGYTF. Here the CDR3 DNA reads TGTGCCAGCAGCCCCCGGGACAGGGGTAACTATGGCTACACCTTC. The full variable domain, rest sourced from reference TRBV7-6 and TRBJ1-2, is GAGVSQSPRYKVTKRGQDVALRCDPISGHVSLYWYRQALGQGPEFLTYFNYEAQQDKSGLPNDRFSAERPEGSISTLTIQRTEQRDSAMYRCASSPRDRGNYGYTFGSGTRLTVV.

This clone was detected only once. This chain connects TRBV18 to TRBJ1-1; 9 bases are shared with TRBD1. Germline trimming cut 0 bases from V and 7 bases from J; bases unmatched to any gene: 9. Germline V gene lookup returns CDR1 KGHSH and CDR2 LQKENI. This CDR3 has 16 residues. CDR3 protein: CASSPPGQGGMGEAFF. In DNA form, the CDR3 reads TGTGCCAGCTCACCACCGGGACAGGGTGGAATGGGTGAAGCTTTCTTT.

This clone was observed a few times. The chain links TRBV27 to TRBJ1-1, with TRBD1 matching over 7 bases. J was trimmed by 0 bases and V by 5 bases; bases with no gene match: 15. The CDR3 contains 18 residues. CDR1 and CDR2 (germline): MNHEY, SMNVEV (reference sequence). The CDR3 here is CASSLRGTDPLLNTEAFF. In nucleotides, the CDR3 is TGTGCCAGCAGTCTCAGAGGGACAGACCCACTTTTGAACACTGAAGCTTTCTTT.

This clone was detected once. The chain joins TRBV19 to TRBJ2-2; D is possibly TRBD1 (6 bases). The V gene lost 2 bases and the J gene lost 7 bases, with 8 bases spanning the gap. The CDR3 runs 13 residues. Germline V gene sequence: CDR1 LNHDA, CDR2 SQIVND (reference sequence). The CDR3 here is CASSIRGGGELFF. The CDR3 nucleotides read TGTGCCAGTAGTATAAGAGGGGGCGGGGAGCTGTTTTTT.

This sequence joins TRBV14 and TRBJ1-1, with D tentatively TRBD1 (6 bases). The length of the CDR3 is 13 residues. Germline V gene sequence: CDR1 SGHDN, CDR2 FVKESK. The germline V and J ends were trimmed by 2 bases and 6 bases, with 10 bases remaining between them. CDR3 coding DNA: TGTGCCAGCAGCCAAAAGGACAGTCCTGAAGCTTTCTTT. Its protein is CASSQKDSPEAFF. Complete variable domain (other parts from reference TRBV14 and TRBJ1-1): EAGVTQFPSHSVIEKGQTVTLRCDPISGHDNLYWYRRVMGKEIKFLLHFVKESKQDESGMPNNRFLAERTGGTYSTLKVQPAELEDSGVYFCASSQKDSPEAFFGQGTRLTVV.